These 29 T cell receptor beta chains share one sample of origin, sequenced in a study of a mutant IDH1 vaccine in newly diagnosed glioma. Time point indicated: baseline, week 1 (first vaccination visit). Regarding treatment: pre-vaccination baseline after standard-of-care therapy. Using immunoSEQ multiplex PCR, the repertoire was profiled, and TCRdb retains in-frame clones only, with some absent. This sample carries more than 80,000 clones, under 90% of them seen once, and the ten largest clones take approximately 7.4%. Sequencing used PBMCs, obtained from a glioma patient treated with radiotherapy, temozolomide or both. The source is a woman between 50 and 59 years old with glioma.

This sequence joins TRBV7-2 and TRBJ1-1; no definite D call. With 6 bases removed from V and 3 bases from J, the gap between germline ends came to 8 bases. Germline V CDR1 and CDR2: SGHTA, FQGNSA. The CDR3 consists of 12 residues. The CDR3 coding sequence is TGTGCCAGCAGTTCCAAATACACTGAAGCTTTCTTT. This encodes CASSSKYTEAFF.

The genes are TRBV27 and TRBJ2-7; the D gene could be TRBD1 or TRBD2 (5 bases each). V lost 8 bases, J lost 2 bases, and 22 bases lay in between. The CDR3 extends over 16 amino acids. CDR1 is MNHEY and CDR2 is SMNVEV in the germline V gene (reference sequence). The CDR3 spells CASRGVGTAAAYEQYF. In DNA, the CDR3 is TGTGCCAGCCGAGGGGTTGGGACGGCCGCTGCCTACGAGCAGTACTTC.

V gene TRBV5-1 combines with J gene TRBJ2-3; D tentatively fits TRBD1 or TRBD2 (6 bases each). Germline CDR1 and CDR2: SGHRS and YFSETQ. The CDR3 runs to 16 residues. With 7 bases removed from V and 0 bases from J, the gap between germline ends came to 18 bases. Here the CDR3 DNA reads TGCGCCAGCCGCAGAATAACAGGGAGGAGCACAGATACGCAGTATTTT. As protein: CASRRITGRSTDTQYF.

The chain uses TRBV29-1 and TRBJ2-7; D possibly matches TRBD1 or TRBD2 (5 bases each). The germline V gene has CDR1 SQVTM and CDR2 ANQGSEA. V gave up 6 bases and J gave up 7 bases, with 16 bases separating them. The CDR3 loop spans 12 amino acids. CDR3 in amino acids: CSVGRVSGEQYF. CDR3 bases: TGCAGCGTGGGGCGGGTGTCGGGGGAGCAGTACTTC.

This chain connects TRBV28 to TRBJ1-1, with 10 bases matching TRBD1. This CDR3 comprises 17 residues. Per the germline V gene, CDR1 is MDHEN and CDR2 is SYDVKM. After removal of 2 bases from V and 0 bases from J, the junction contained 6 bases not matched to a gene. The DNA for the CDR3 is TGTGCCAGCAGTTTAAGTCTGGGACAGGGGATGAACACTGAAGCTTTCTTT. Translating gives CASSLSLGQGMNTEAFF. Supplemented by reference TRBV28 and TRBJ1-1, the full variable domain reads DVKVTQSSRYLVKRTGEKVFLECVQDMDHENMFWYRQDPGLGLRLIYFSYDVKMKEKGDIPEGYSVSREKKERFSLILESASTNQTSMYLCASSLSLGQGMNTEAFFGQGTRLTVV.

The chain uses TRBV19 and TRBJ2-3; TRBD1 aligns across 7 bases. V lost 6 bases, J lost 2 bases, and 8 bases stayed unmatched. Germline V CDR1 and CDR2: LNHDA, SQIVND (reference sequence). This CDR3 contains 15 residues. CDR3 sequence (DNA): TGTGCCAGTAGGCCGGACAGGCCAGACACAGATACGCAGTATTTT. Its protein is CASRPDRPDTDTQYF.

This clone has just a few counts. The genes are TRBV6-1 and TRBJ1-6; TRBD1 aligns across 12 bases. V shed 6 bases and J 8 bases; nucleotides not matched to a gene: 2. The CDR3 is 14 amino acids. CDR1 MNHNS and CDR2 SASEGT come from the germline V gene. The CDR3 sequence: CASSGTGGDSPLHF. The CDR3, as DNA: TGTGCCAGCAGCGGGACAGGGGGCGATTCACCCCTCCACTTT.

The J gene is TRBJ2-7, the V gene TRBV5-5; D is undetermined. Per the germline V gene, CDR1 is SGHKS and CDR2 is YYEKEE (reference sequence). The length of the CDR3 is 12 residues. The V end lost 2 bases, the J end lost 5 bases, and 8 bases lay between the germline ends. CDR3 bases: TGTGCCAGCAGCTTTATGGGGAACGAGCAGTACTTC. Protein: CASSFMGNEQYF.

This sequence joins TRBV27 and TRBJ2-1; D is perhaps TRBD2 (7 bases). This CDR3 has 14 residues. Per the germline V gene, CDR1 is MNHEY and CDR2 is SMNVEV (reference sequence). Trimming left V 4 bases short and J 4 bases short, with 11 bases between. DNA for the CDR3: TGTGCCAGCAGTTCTAGGGGGGGGTACAATGAGCAGTTCTTC. Its translation is CASSSRGGYNEQFF.

The rearrangement links TRBV25-1 to TRBJ1-1, with 9 positions matching TRBD1. V was pared by 2 bases and J by 4 bases, with 2 bases of the junction left unmatched. This CDR3 is 14 amino acids long. CDR1 and CDR2 from the germline V gene are MGHDK and SYGVNS. Here the CDR3 DNA reads TGTGCCAGCAGTGAAGGGGACAGGGCCACTGAAGCTTTCTTT. The encoded protein is CASSEGDRATEAFF.

The chain recombines TRBV9 with TRBJ1-3; tentative D call: TRBD1 (6 bases). Germline assignment: CDR1 SGDLS and CDR2 YYNGEE. The CDR3 spans 16 residues. The germline V and J ends were trimmed by 0 bases and 2 bases, with 12 bases remaining between them. The CDR3 DNA reads as TGTGCCAGCAGCGTAGAATTACAGGGAACTGGAAACACCATATATTTT. It yields the protein CASSVELQGTGNTIYF.

The chain uses TRBV5-1 and TRBJ1-1, with D possibly TRBD1 on 5 matching bases. The CDR3 sequence is 14 residues long. Trimming took 3 bases from V and 4 from J, leaving 13 bases between them. CDR1 is SGHRS, CDR2 YFSETQ, per germline. CDR3 sequence reads: CASSSTGGGTEAFF. DNA of the CDR3: TGCGCCAGCAGCTCGACCGGGGGGGGCACTGAAGCTTTCTTT.

This chain joins TRBV7-9 and TRBJ2-7; 7 nucleotides line up with TRBD2. The CDR3 loop spans 17 amino acids. J lost 0 bases, V lost 4 bases, and 12 bases had no gene match. Germline CDR1 and CDR2: SEHNR and FQNEAQ (reference sequence). The CDR3: CASSSSSGVLLSYEQYF. The CDR3 coding sequence is TGTGCCAGCAGCTCCTCAAGCGGGGTTCTACTCTCCTACGAGCAGTACTTC.

The rearrangement links TRBV29-1 to TRBJ2-5, with 7 bases lining up with TRBD2. CDR3 size: 14 residues. The V segment lost 6 bases and the J segment 5 bases; nucleotides outside the gene matches: 12. CDR1 is SQVTM and CDR2 is ANQGSEA in the germline V gene. CDR3: CSVQGPRAGETQYF. The CDR3 DNA sequence: TGCAGCGTGCAGGGCCCTAGAGCGGGGGAGACCCAGTACTTC.

The J gene is TRBJ2-3, the V gene TRBV9, with D possibly matching TRBD2 (5 bases). V was trimmed by 7 bases and J by 5 bases, leaving 8 bases between them. The CDR3 consists of 11 residues. CDR1 is SGDLS and CDR2 is YYNGEE in the germline V gene. The CDR3 here is CASGRGDTQYF. The CDR3 DNA reads TGTGCCAGCGGCCGGGGAGATACGCAGTATTTT.

This clone has more than one count but fewer than ten. The gene calls are TRBV5-4 and TRBJ2-1, with a possible D match to TRBD2 (6 bases). V lost 4 bases and J lost 0, with 11 bases in between. CDR1 and CDR2 from the germline V gene are SGHNT and YYREEE (reference sequence). The CDR3 is 15 residues long. The CDR3 DNA sequence: TGTGCCAGCAGCCGGGACTTACACTCCTACAATGAGCAGTTCTTC. It encodes CASSRDLHSYNEQFF.

As to this clone: The junction does not match germline at one end; this may be a read error. V is TRBV12-5 and J is TRBJ2-1, with 11 bases fitting TRBD1. Germline CDR1 is LGHNT and CDR2 is FRNRAP. The CDR3 loop spans 15 amino acids. The CDR3 DNA follows: TGTGCTAGTGTTTTGGGGACAGGGGGTAGCCATGAGCAGTTCTTC. Translating it yields CASVLGTGGSHEQFF.

This clone was counted once. The chain combines TRBV5-1 with TRBJ1-1; D remains ambiguous. This CDR3 comprises 15 residues. Trimming removed 1 base from V and 0 bases from J, with 10 bases in between. Germline CDR1 SGHRS, CDR2 YFSETQ. The CDR3 is CASSLNMDMNTEAFF. As DNA, the CDR3 is TGCGCCAGCAGCTTGAATATGGATATGAACACTGAAGCTTTCTTT.

The rearrangement links TRBV5-4 to TRBJ1-1, with TRBD1 as a possible D gene (5 bases). The germline CDR1 and CDR2 sequences are SGHNT and YYREEE (reference sequence). The V end was cut by 0 bases, the J end by 0 bases, with 6 bases between. This CDR3 is built from 14 residues. The CDR3 loop is CASSLGDLNTEAFF. In DNA form, the CDR3 reads TGTGCCAGCAGCTTGGGGGACCTGAACACTGAAGCTTTCTTT.

The chain employs TRBV5-1 and TRBJ2-7; the match to TRBD2 covers 10 bases. Germline lookup yields CDR1 SGHRS and CDR2 YFSETQ. CDR3 size: 15 residues. The junction had 4 bases not matched to a gene; V was cut back by 0 bases and J by 4 bases. CDR3 sequence: CASSLGSGGIYEQYF. CDR3 DNA: TGCGCCAGCAGCTTGGGTAGCGGGGGGATTTACGAGCAGTACTTC.

This sequence joins TRBV4-3 and TRBJ2-3; weak D call: TRBD2 (5 bases). Germline V gene data show CDR1 as LGHNA and CDR2 as YSLEER. The CDR3 length is 14 residues. Deletions cut 5 bases from V and 5 bases from J, with 14 bases between. CDR3 protein: CASSYRGSEDTQYF. DNA of the CDR3: TGCGCCAGCAGCTATAGAGGGTCCGAAGATACGCAGTATTTT.

Only one count was recorded for this clone. V gene TRBV29-1 combines with J gene TRBJ2-7; TRBD2 agrees at 8 bases. The CDR3 is 12 amino acids. With V trimmed by 6 bases and J by 0 bases, 1 base remained unmatched. The germline gives CDR1 SQVTM, CDR2 ANQGSEA. CDR3 DNA: TGCAGCGTCGGGAGGGTCTCCTACGAGCAGTACTTC. Translated, it gives CSVGRVSYEQYF.

This clone was counted between two and nine times. The chain has TRBV6-6 and TRBJ1-5; 7 bases align to TRBD1. The germline V gene has CDR1 MNHNY and CDR2 SVGAGI (reference sequence). This CDR3 is 15 amino acids long. V trimming: 6 bases; J trimming: 3 bases; junction bases outside the gene matches: 8. CDR3 in amino acids: CASRLQGNDNQPQHF. The CDR3 region has the DNA TGTGCCAGCAGGCTACAGGGGAATGACAATCAGCCCCAGCATTTT.

The V gene is TRBV19, the J gene TRBJ2-2, with 8 bases lining up with TRBD2. The CDR3 extends over 14 amino acids. Germline CDR1 LNHDA, CDR2 SQIVND (reference sequence). J gave up 5 bases and V 7 bases, and 6 bases lay outside the gene matches. CDR3 nucleotides: TGTGCCAGTAACCACCGGGGGGGAACCGGGGAGCTGTTTTTT. Translation gives CASNHRGGTGELFF.

CDR3 DNA sequence: TGCAGCGTCTCAGGGGGGCAGCCTTACACAGATACGCAGTATTTT. Its protein is CSVSGGQPYTDTQYF. The chain is built from TRBV29-1 and TRBJ2-3; tentative D call: TRBD1 (7 bases). The CDR3 has 15 residues. Trimming took off 6 bases at V and 2 bases at J, with 18 bases between the two ends. Looked up from germline, CDR1 is SQVTM and CDR2 is ANQGSEA.

The rearrangement joins TRBV5-4 to TRBJ2-7; D is unresolved. From germline, CDR1 is SGHNT and CDR2 YYREEE (reference sequence). CDR3 length: 14 residues. V was cut by 0 bases and J by 0 bases, with 7 bases left in between. The CDR3 bases are TGTGCCAGCAGCTTGGGATACAGCTCCTACGAGCAGTACTTC. Amino acids: CASSLGYSSYEQYF.

The chain couples TRBV27 to TRBJ1-2; D might be TRBD1 (5 bases). The CDR3 loop spans 13 amino acids. The V gene lost 3 bases and the J gene lost 4 bases, with 9 bases spanning the gap. Germline CDR1 is MNHEY and CDR2 is SMNVEV (reference sequence). The CDR3 DNA is TGTGCCAGCAGTTTTTTCCAGGGCTATGGCTACACCTTC. The encoded protein is CASSFFQGYGYTF.

This clone has only one observation. The chain recombines TRBV6-6 with TRBJ2-7; 8 bases fit TRBD1. Germline V CDR1 and CDR2: MNHNY, SVGAGI (reference sequence). The V gene end was trimmed by 6 bases and the J gene end by 2 bases; junction bases not matched to a gene: 6. The CDR3 consists of 14 residues. CDR3 DNA: TGTGCCAGCAGCGAGACAGGGGCCACCTACGAGCAGTACTTC. Protein sequence: CASSETGATYEQYF.

This chain joins TRBV28 and TRBJ1-5; 9 bases line up with TRBD1. V shed 6 bases and J 6 bases; nucleotides not matched to a gene: 9. CDR1 is MDHEN, CDR2 SYDVKM, per germline. The CDR3 is 15 amino acids. In nucleotides, the CDR3 is TGTGCCAGCAGCTCTACAGGGGGCTGGCGTCAGCCCCAGCATTTT. Protein sequence: CASSSTGGWRQPQHF.